The 3 T cell receptor beta chains in this list originate from one sample, sequenced in a study of blood T cells in healthy people across ages. A sample-barcoded 5' primer and a J-beta primer mix were used in a second PCR of about 6 to 12 cycles. Each CDR3 protein gets one entry after TCRdb re-called the 5' RACE reads with MiXCR. The sample carries 1.5 million to 2 million distinct CDR3 sequences, less than 50% recorded once. The specimen sequenced was blood. All receptors derive from a woman aged 40-49 years in good health.

Details on this clonotype: Compared with germline, one end of the junction differs, possibly owing to a read error. The chain has TRBV4-3 and TRBJ2-1; D remains ambiguous. This CDR3 contains 15 residues. CDR1 is LGHNA and CDR2 is YSLEER in the germline V gene. CDR3 loop: CTSSQDSKSYNEQFF. The CDR3 nucleotides read TGCACCAGCAGCCAAGACTCTAAATCCTACAATGAGCAGTTCTTC.

V is TRBV2 and J is TRBJ1-1; D not resolved. The CDR3 runs to 13 residues. The V end lost 2 bases, the J end lost 3 bases, and 7 bases lay between the germline ends. CDR1 is SNHLY and CDR2 is FYNNEI in the germline V gene. The CDR3 DNA reads as TGTGCCAGCAGTGAAAGGCAGGACACTGAAGCTTTCTTT. Encoded protein: CASSERQDTEAFF.

The chain is built from TRBV20-1 and TRBJ2-3; 9 bases line up with TRBD1. Germline CDR1 DFQATT, CDR2 SNEGSKA (reference sequence). The V and J ends lost 4 bases and 0 bases, in that order; junction bases with no gene match: 5. The CDR3 is made up of 15 amino acids. The CDR3 nucleotides read TGCAGTGCTACCACAGGGGGCCTAAGCACAGATACGCAGTATTTT. It codes for CSATTGGLSTDTQYF.